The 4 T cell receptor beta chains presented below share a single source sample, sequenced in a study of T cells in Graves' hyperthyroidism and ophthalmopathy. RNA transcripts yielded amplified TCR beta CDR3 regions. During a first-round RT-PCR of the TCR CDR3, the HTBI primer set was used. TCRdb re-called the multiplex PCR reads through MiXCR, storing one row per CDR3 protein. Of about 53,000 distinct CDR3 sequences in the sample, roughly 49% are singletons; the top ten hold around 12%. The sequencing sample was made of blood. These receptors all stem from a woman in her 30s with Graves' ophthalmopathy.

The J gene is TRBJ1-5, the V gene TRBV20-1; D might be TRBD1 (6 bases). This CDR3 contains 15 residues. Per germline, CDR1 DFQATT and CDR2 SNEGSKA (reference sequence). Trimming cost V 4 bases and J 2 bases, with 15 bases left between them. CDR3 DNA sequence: TGCAGTGCTATCAAGGGGGGGAGAGGCAATCAGCCCCAGCATTTT. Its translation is CSAIKGGRGNQPQHF.

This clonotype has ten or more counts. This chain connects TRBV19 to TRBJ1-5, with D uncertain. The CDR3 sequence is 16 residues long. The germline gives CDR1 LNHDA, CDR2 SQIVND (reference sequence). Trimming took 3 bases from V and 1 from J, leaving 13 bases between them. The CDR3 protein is CASSIPFAGSNQPQHF. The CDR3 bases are TGTGCCAGTAGTATTCCCTTCGCCGGGAGCAATCAGCCCCAGCATTTT.

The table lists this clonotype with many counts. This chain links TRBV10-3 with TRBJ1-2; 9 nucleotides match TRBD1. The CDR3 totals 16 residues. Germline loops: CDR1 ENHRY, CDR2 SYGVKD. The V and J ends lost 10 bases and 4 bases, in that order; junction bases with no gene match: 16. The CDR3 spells CATNFQGQGVGYGYTF. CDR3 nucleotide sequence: TGTGCCACTAATTTTCAGGGACAGGGAGTTGGCTATGGCTACACCTTC.

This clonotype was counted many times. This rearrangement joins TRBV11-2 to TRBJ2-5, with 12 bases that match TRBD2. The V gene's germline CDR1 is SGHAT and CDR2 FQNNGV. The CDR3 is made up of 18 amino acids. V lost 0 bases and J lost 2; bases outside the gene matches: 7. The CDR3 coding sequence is TGTGCCAGCAGCTTAGATCGGATCGGACTAGCGGGACAAGAGACCCAGTACTTC. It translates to CASSLDRIGLAGQETQYF.